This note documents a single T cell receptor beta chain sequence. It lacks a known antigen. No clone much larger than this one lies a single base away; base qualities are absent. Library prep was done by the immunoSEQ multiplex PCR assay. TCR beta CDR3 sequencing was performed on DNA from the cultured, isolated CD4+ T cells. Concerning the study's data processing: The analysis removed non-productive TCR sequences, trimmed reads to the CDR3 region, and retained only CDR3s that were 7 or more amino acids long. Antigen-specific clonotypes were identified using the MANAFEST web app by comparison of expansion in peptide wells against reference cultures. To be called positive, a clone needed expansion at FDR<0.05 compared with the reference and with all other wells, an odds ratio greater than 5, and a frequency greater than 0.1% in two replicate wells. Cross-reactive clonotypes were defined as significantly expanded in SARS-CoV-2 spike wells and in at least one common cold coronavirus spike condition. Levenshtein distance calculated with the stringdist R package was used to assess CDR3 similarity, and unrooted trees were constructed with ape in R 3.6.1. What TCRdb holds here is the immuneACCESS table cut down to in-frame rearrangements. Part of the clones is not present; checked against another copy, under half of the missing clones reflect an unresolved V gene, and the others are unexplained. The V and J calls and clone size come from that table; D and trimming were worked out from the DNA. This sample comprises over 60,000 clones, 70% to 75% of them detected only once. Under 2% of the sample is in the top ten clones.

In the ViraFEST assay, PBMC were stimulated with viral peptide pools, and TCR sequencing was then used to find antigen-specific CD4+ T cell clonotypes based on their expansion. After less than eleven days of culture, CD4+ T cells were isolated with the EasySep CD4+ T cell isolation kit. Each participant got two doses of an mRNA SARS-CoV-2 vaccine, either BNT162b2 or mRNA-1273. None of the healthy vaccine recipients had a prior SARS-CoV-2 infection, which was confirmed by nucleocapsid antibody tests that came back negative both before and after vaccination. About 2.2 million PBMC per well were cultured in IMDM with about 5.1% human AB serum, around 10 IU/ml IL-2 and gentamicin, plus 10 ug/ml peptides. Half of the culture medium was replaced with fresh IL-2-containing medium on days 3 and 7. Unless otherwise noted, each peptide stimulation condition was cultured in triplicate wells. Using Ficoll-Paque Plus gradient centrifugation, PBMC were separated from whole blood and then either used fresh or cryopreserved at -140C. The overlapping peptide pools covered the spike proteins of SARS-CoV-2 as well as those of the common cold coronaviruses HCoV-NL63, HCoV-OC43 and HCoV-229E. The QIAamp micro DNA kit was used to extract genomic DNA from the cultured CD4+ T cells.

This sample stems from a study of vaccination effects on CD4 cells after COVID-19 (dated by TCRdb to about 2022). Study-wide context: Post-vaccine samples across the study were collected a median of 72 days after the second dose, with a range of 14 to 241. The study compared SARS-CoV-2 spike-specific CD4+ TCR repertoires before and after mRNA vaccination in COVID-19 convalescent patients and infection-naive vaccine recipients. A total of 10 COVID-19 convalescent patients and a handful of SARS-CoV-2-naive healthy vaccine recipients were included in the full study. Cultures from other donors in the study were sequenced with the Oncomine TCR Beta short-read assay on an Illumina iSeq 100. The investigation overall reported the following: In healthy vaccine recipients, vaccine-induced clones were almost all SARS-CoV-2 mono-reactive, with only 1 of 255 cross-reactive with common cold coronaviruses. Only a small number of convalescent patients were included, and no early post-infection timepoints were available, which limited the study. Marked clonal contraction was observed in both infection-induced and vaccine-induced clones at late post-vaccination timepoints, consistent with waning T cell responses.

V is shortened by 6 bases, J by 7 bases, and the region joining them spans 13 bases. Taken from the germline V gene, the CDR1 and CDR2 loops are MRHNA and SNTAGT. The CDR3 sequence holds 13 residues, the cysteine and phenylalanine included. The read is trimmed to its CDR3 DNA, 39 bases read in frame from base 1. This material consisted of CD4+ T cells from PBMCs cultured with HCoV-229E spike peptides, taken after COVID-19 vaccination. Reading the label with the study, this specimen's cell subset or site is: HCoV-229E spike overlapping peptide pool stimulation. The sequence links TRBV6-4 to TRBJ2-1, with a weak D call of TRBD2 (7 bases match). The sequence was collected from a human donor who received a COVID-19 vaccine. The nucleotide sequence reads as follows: TGTGCCAGCAGCACGGGGGGACAAAATGAGCAGTTCTTC. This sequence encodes CASSTGGQNEQFF.